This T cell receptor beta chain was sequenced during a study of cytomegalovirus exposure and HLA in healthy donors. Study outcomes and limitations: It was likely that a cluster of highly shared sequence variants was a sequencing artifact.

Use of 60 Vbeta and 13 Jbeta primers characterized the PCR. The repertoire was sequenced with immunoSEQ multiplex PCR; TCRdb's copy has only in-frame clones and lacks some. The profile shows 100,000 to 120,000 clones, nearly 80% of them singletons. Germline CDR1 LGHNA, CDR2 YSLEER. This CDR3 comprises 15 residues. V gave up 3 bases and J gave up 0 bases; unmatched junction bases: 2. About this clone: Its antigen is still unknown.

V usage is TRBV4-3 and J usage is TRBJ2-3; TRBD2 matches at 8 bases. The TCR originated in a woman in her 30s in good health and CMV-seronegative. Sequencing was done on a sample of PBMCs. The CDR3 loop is CASSQVAGSTDTQYF. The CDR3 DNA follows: TGCGCCAGCAGCCAGGTAGCGGGGAGCACAGATACGCAGTATTTT.